The source of this T cell receptor (beta chain) is a study of cytomegalovirus exposure and HLA in healthy donors. Study-wide results and caveats: As was reported, the HLA-A and HLA-B alleles of most subjects were accurately predicted from TCR beta sequences.

A multiplex PCR was run with 60 Vbeta primers and 13 Jbeta primers. Here immunoSEQ multiplex PCR was the method, and the copy in TCRdb shows in-frame clones only, minus some. The data hold about 140,000 clones, with over 75% observed a single time. Concerning this clone itself: The antigen remains undetermined.

V was pared by 0 bases and J by 0 bases, with 6 bases between. This CDR3 has 15 residues. CDR1 and CDR2 (germline): SGDLS, YYNGEE. What was sequenced was PBMCs. The TCR was taken from a man aged 25 to 40 in good health and CMV-seronegative. This rearrangement joins TRBV9 to TRBJ2-2; the D gene is possibly TRBD1 (5 bases). Here the CDR3 reads CASSVGGSNTGELFF. CDR3 nucleotide sequence: TGTGCCAGCAGCGTAGGGGGCTCGAACACCGGGGAGCTGTTTTTT.